This note documents a single T cell receptor beta chain sequence. This specimen comes from a study of blood T cell repertoires in COVID-19. TCRdb's copy holds only in-frame clones and misses some; the assay was immunoSEQ multiplex PCR. The sample lists about 40,000 clones, 70% to 85% occurring once. This sequence was found in a woman in her sixties or seventies with acute or convalescent COVID-19. Sequenced sample: peripheral blood.

The CDR3 region has the DNA TGTGCCAGCAGCCCGACTAGCGGGGGTTACAATGAGCAGTTCTTC. Its translation: CASSPTSGGYNEQFF. This chain links TRBV7-6 with TRBJ2-1; the match to TRBD2 covers 12 bases. The CDR3 runs to 15 residues. Germline loops: CDR1 SGHVS, CDR2 FNYEAQ. The V and J ends lost 5 bases and 4 bases, in that order; junction bases with no gene match: 3.